The rows below give T cell receptor beta chains drawn from one sample of a study of blood T cell repertoires in COVID-19. The protocol was immunoSEQ multiplex PCR, while the TCRdb copy is restricted to in-frame clones and leaves out a portion. The profile covers a few hundred thousand clones, with about 90% appearing a single time and roughly 6.7% taken by the ten largest. The sequencing sample was made of peripheral blood. These receptors came from a young man who had recovered from COVID-19. CDR3s include the opening cysteine and the closing phenylalanine or tryptophan. Fields, in order: clone size, J gene, D gene, V gene, CDR3 protein, CDR3 DNA. A D gene is named only where the DNA matches it firmly. Only some rows state a clone size, as once, few, many or a class for expanded clones.

abundance: .; j_gene: TRBJ1-6; d_gene: TRBD1; v_gene: TRBV4-1; CDR3aa: CASSPRSGGSNSPLHF; CDR3nt: TGCGCCAGCAGCCCCCGATCAGGGGGTAGTAATTCACCCCTCCACTTT
abundance: .; j_gene: TRBJ1-1; d_gene: TRBD1; v_gene: TRBV11-2; CDR3aa: CASSSRPGQGTSGAFF; CDR3nt: TGTGCCAGCAGCTCTAGACCGGGACAGGGGACCAGTGGAGCTTTCTTT
abundance: .; j_gene: TRBJ2-7; d_gene: .; v_gene: TRBV27; CDR3aa: CASSFAAGHEQYF; CDR3nt: TGTGCCAGCAGTTTTGCGGCAGGGCACGAGCAGTACTTC
abundance: .; j_gene: TRBJ2-5; d_gene: .; v_gene: TRBV2; CDR3aa: CASSEALATGGETQYF; CDR3nt: TGTGCCAGCAGTGAAGCGCTCGCGACCGGCGGCGAGACCCAGTACTTC
abundance: .; j_gene: TRBJ2-5; d_gene: .; v_gene: TRBV5-1; CDR3aa: CASRLAQETQYF; CDR3nt: TGCGCCAGCAGACTCGCCCAAGAGACCCAGTACTTC
abundance: .; j_gene: TRBJ1-6; d_gene: .; v_gene: TRBV18; CDR3aa: CASSPPGRLGTGRTSPLHF; CDR3nt: TGTGCCAGCTCACCACCTGGTCGGCTTGGAACAGGGAGAACTTCACCCCTCCACTTT
abundance: .; j_gene: TRBJ2-2; d_gene: TRBD1; v_gene: TRBV19; CDR3aa: CASSGGPNTGELFF; CDR3nt: TGTGCCAGCTCAGGGGGACCGAACACCGGGGAGCTGTTTTTT
abundance: .; j_gene: TRBJ1-4; d_gene: .; v_gene: TRBV5-6; CDR3aa: CASSLRVEEKLFF; CDR3nt: TGTGCCAGCAGCTTGCGGGTAGAAGAAAAACTGTTTTTT
abundance: .; j_gene: TRBJ1-2; d_gene: .; v_gene: TRBV6-2/TRBV6-3; CDR3aa: CASSSQGLNYGYTF; CDR3nt: TGTGCCAGCAGTTCTCAGGGACTTAACTATGGCTACACCTTC
abundance: .; j_gene: TRBJ2-2; d_gene: .; v_gene: TRBV5-1; CDR3aa: CASSPQRSGAGELFF; CDR3nt: TGCGCCAGCAGCCCGCAAAGGAGTGGAGCCGGGGAGCTGTTTTTT
abundance: .; j_gene: TRBJ1-5; d_gene: .; v_gene: TRBV6-2/TRBV6-3; CDR3aa: CASSDVGQPKWPQHF; CDR3nt: TGTGCCAGCAGTGACGTCGGACAGCCGAAGTGGCCCCAGCATTTT
abundance: .; j_gene: TRBJ2-7; d_gene: .; v_gene: TRBV9; CDR3aa: CASSVAGRGYEQYF; CDR3nt: TGTGCCAGCAGCGTAGCGGGGAGAGGATACGAGCAGTACTTC
abundance: .; j_gene: TRBJ2-1; d_gene: TRBD2; v_gene: TRBV2; CDR3aa: CASSDWAGVGNEQFF; CDR3nt: TGTGCCAGCAGTGACTGGGCGGGAGTCGGCAATGAGCAGTTCTTC
abundance: once; j_gene: TRBJ2-1; d_gene: TRBD2; v_gene: TRBV10-1; CDR3aa: CASSESGLAGANEQFF; CDR3nt: TGCGCCAGCAGTGAGTCGGGACTAGCGGGAGCCAATGAGCAGTTCTTC
abundance: once; j_gene: TRBJ2-7; d_gene: TRBD2; v_gene: TRBV6-5; CDR3aa: CASRYTSGGTYEQYF; CDR3nt: TGTGCCAGCAGATACACTAGCGGGGGGACCTACGAGCAGTACTTC
abundance: once; j_gene: TRBJ2-3; d_gene: .; v_gene: TRBV29-1; CDR3aa: CSVEDGGYDRTDTQYF; CDR3nt: TGCAGCGTTGAAGATGGGGGGTATGATCGCACAGATACGCAGTATTTT
abundance: .; j_gene: TRBJ1-6; d_gene: .; v_gene: TRBV7-2; CDR3aa: CASSSLNSPLHF; CDR3nt: TGTGCCAGCAGCTCGTTAAATTCACCCCTCCACTTT
abundance: few; j_gene: TRBJ2-2; d_gene: .; v_gene: TRBV3-1/TRBV3-2; CDR3aa: CASSKPPRTGDTGELFF; CDR3nt: TGTGCCAGCAGCAAGCCGCCGAGGACTGGAGACACCGGGGAGCTGTTTTTT
abundance: .; j_gene: TRBJ2-1; d_gene: TRBD2; v_gene: TRBV19; CDR3aa: CASSVGLAVSYNEQFF; CDR3nt: TGTGCCAGTAGTGTGGGACTAGCGGTCTCCTACAATGAGCAGTTCTTC
abundance: .; j_gene: TRBJ2-1; d_gene: .; v_gene: TRBV4-3; CDR3aa: CASSQVSANREQFF; CDR3nt: TGCGCCAGCAGCCAAGTATCCGCTAACAGGGAGCAGTTCTTC
abundance: .; j_gene: TRBJ1-2; d_gene: TRBD1; v_gene: TRBV6-5; CDR3aa: CASSDRGLLYGYTF; CDR3nt: TGTGCCAGCAGCGACAGGGGGCTGCTCTATGGCTACACCTTC